These 22 T cell receptor beta chains came from one sample sequenced in a study of blood T cell repertoires in COVID-19. Repertoires were generated with immunoSEQ multiplex PCR, while TCRdb's copy carries only in-frame clones and drops some. The sample contains about 110,000 clones, over 65% of which appear only once. Source material: peripheral blood. The source of these receptors is an elderly woman with acute or convalescent COVID-19.

This sequence joins TRBV5-1 and TRBJ2-7, with TRBD1 matching over 7 bases. Germline V gives CDR1 SGHRS, CDR2 YFSETQ. V gave up 3 bases and J gave up 0 bases; unmatched junction bases: 3. The CDR3 has 14 amino acids. The CDR3, as DNA: TGCGCCAGCAGCTGGACAGGCAGCTCCTACGAGCAGTACTTC. Amino acids: CASSWTGSSYEQYF.

V and J are TRBV3-1 (or the pseudogene TRBV3-2) and TRBJ1-5; no clear D gene. The V end was cut by 4 bases, the J end by 3 bases, with 13 bases between. The CDR3 runs 15 residues. From germline, CDR1 is LGHDT and CDR2 YNNKEL (reference sequence). This CDR3 reads CASSPVASLNQPQHF. In DNA, the CDR3 is TGTGCCAGCAGCCCAGTAGCAAGCCTCAATCAGCCCCAGCATTTT.

This clone was observed a handful of times. The genes are TRBV19 and TRBJ2-7; TRBD1 matches at 11 bases. The CDR3 is 15 residues long. The V and J ends lost 4 bases and 4 bases, in that order; junction bases with no gene match: 6. Germline CDR1 LNHDA, CDR2 SQIVND (reference sequence). This chain's CDR3 is CASSRNGQGAYEQYF. CDR3 DNA: TGTGCCAGTAGTAGGAACGGACAGGGGGCATACGAGCAGTACTTC.

The chain links TRBV19 to TRBJ2-1; D ambiguous. Trimming took off 2 bases at V and 6 bases at J, with 8 bases between the two ends. CDR3 length: 13 residues. CDR1 and CDR2 (germline): LNHDA, SQIVND (reference sequence). For the CDR3, the DNA is TGTGCCAGTAGTATAACAGATCCCAATGAGCAGTTCTTC. It codes for CASSITDPNEQFF.

The chain couples TRBV23-1 to TRBJ2-7, with 9 nucleotides matching TRBD1. TRBV23-1 carries the ORF label, with uncertain function. This CDR3 has 14 amino acids. V lost 2 bases, J lost 3 bases, and 2 bases stayed unmatched. The CDR3 DNA sequence: TGCGCCAGCAGTCAAATGGGACAGGGCTACGAGCAGTACTTC. It is translated as CASSQMGQGYEQYF.

The genes are TRBV4-3 and TRBJ2-3; TRBD2 agrees at 10 bases. The CDR3 extends over 16 amino acids. V shed 2 bases, J shed 6 bases, and the junction held 8 bases outside the gene matches. Germline CDR1 is LGHNA and CDR2 is YSLEER. CDR3 DNA: TGCGCCAGCAGCCAACTAGCGGGAGCGGGGTCGGATACGCAGTATTTT. It encodes CASSQLAGAGSDTQYF.

This chain's CDR3 is CASSSRASGSAIGELFF. The DNA for the CDR3 is TGTGCCAGCAGCTCTAGGGCTAGCGGGAGCGCCATCGGGGAGCTGTTTTTT. The V call is TRBV7-2, the J call TRBJ2-2; 10 bases fit TRBD2. The CDR3 covers 17 residues. V gave up 4 bases and J gave up 7 bases; unmatched junction bases: 12. The germline CDR1 and CDR2 sequences are SGHTA and FQGNSA. The entire variable domain, with the rest obtained from reference TRBV7-2 and TRBJ2-2, is as follows: GAGVSQSPSNKVTEKGKDVELRCDPISGHTALYWYRQSLGQGLEFLIYFQGNSAPDKSGLPSDRFSAERTGGSVSTLTIQRTQQEDSAVYLCASSSRASGSAIGELFFGEGSRLTVL.

The table lists this clone with a count of one. This chain links TRBV2 with TRBJ1-2; 8 nucleotides agree with TRBD1. CDR1 is SNHLY and CDR2 is FYNNEI in the germline V gene. V lost 4 bases and J lost 4; bases outside the gene matches: 5. CDR3 length: 14 amino acids. CDR3 loop: CASSARDRFYGYTF. CDR3 coding DNA: TGTGCCAGCAGTGCAAGGGACAGGTTCTATGGCTACACCTTC. Full variable domain (remainder filled in from reference TRBV2 and TRBJ1-2): EPEVTQTPSHQVTQMGQEVILRCVPISNHLYFYWYRQILGQKVEFLVSFYNNEISEKSEIFDDQFSVERPDGSNFTLKIRSTKLEDSAMYFCASSARDRFYGYTFGSGTRLTVV.

The count of this clone is one. At the DNA level, this CDR3 is encoded by other sequences in the same sample as well. The rearrangement joins TRBV7-9 to TRBJ2-1; a possible D gene is TRBD1 (5 bases). The CDR3 contains 14 residues. From germline, CDR1 is SEHNR and CDR2 FQNEAQ (reference sequence). V dropped 2 bases and J dropped 6 bases, with 11 bases sitting between them. CDR3 in DNA: TGTGCCAGCAGCTTAAGGCAGGGCGGCAATGAGCAGTTCTTC. Amino acid sequence: CASSLRQGGNEQFF.

A single count supports this clone. The chain joins TRBV19 to TRBJ1-4; 7 nucleotides align to TRBD1. The CDR3 runs 19 residues. From germline, CDR1 is LNHDA and CDR2 SQIVND (reference sequence). The J segment lost 0 bases and the V segment lost 9 bases, leaving 19 bases of the junction unmatched. The CDR3 DNA sequence: TGTGCCAGCGCCCCTTTAGGCAGGGGGAAAATTGCAACTAATGAAAAACTGTTTTTT. This translates into CASAPLGRGKIATNEKLFF.

J is TRBJ2-7 and V is TRBV30; 8 nucleotides agree with TRBD2. V trimming: 0 bases; J trimming: 9 bases; junction bases outside the gene matches: 7. Germline CDR1 is GTSNPN and CDR2 is SVGIG (reference sequence). This CDR3 has 13 residues. CDR3 sequence: CAWSVTRTSSQYF. CDR3 DNA sequence: TGTGCCTGGAGTGTAACTAGGACTAGCTCGCAGTACTTC.

The V and J genes are TRBV6-5 and TRBJ1-3; 8 bases are a match to TRBD1. The J segment lost 0 bases and the V segment lost 5 bases, leaving 3 bases of the junction unmatched. Germline lookup yields CDR1 MNHEY and CDR2 SVGAGI. This CDR3 has 15 residues. The CDR3 coding sequence is TGTGCCAGCAGTCGGACAGGGTTCTCTGGAAACACCATATATTTT. This codes for CASSRTGFSGNTIYF.

J is TRBJ2-5 and V is TRBV18, with TRBD1 identical over 7 bases. Losses at the gene ends were 8 bases for V and 4 bases for J; bases not matched to a gene: 10. This CDR3 spans 14 amino acids. Germline-derived CDR1 and CDR2 are KGHSH and LQKENI. In nucleotides, the CDR3 is TGTGCCAGCGCCCAGGGGGTAGAGAGAGAGACCCAGTACTTC. It encodes CASAQGVERETQYF.

The V gene is TRBV5-3, the J gene TRBJ2-3; D might be TRBD2 (7 bases). TRBV5-3 is identified as an open reading frame with a role that is uncertain. Between the trimmed V and J ends, which lost 8 bases and 2 bases, there was a span of 24 bases. CDR3 size: 17 residues. The CDR3 DNA follows: TGTGCCAGTTCTTCACCAAGAACGGGGGGCTACACAGATACGCAGTATTTT. Protein: CASSSPRTGGYTDTQYF.

The chain couples TRBV27 to TRBJ2-7; 9 nucleotides match TRBD1. In germline, CDR1 is MNHEY, CDR2 SMNVEV (reference sequence). The CDR3 sequence is 15 residues long. With 2 bases clipped from V and 0 bases from J, the junction kept 2 bases outside the gene matches. The CDR3 sequence is CASSLAGQGSYEQYF. The CDR3 nucleotides read TGTGCCAGCAGTTTAGCGGGACAGGGCTCCTACGAGCAGTACTTC.

This clone was seen repeatedly, ten times or more. The chain joins TRBV5-1 to TRBJ2-7, with a possible D match to TRBD1 (6 bases). The V and J ends lost 4 bases and 1 base respectively, with 12 bases between them. The CDR3 loop spans 14 amino acids. Germline CDR1 SGHRS, CDR2 YFSETQ. CDR3 sequence reads: CASSVGQMSYEQYF. DNA for the CDR3: TGCGCCAGCAGCGTCGGACAGATGTCCTACGAGCAGTACTTC.

The chain combines TRBV7-8 with TRBJ1-2; tentative D call: TRBD1 (5 bases). The germline V and J ends were trimmed by 4 bases and 2 bases, with 11 bases remaining between them. The CDR3 runs 14 residues. Germline CDR1 SGHVS, CDR2 FQNEAQ. This CDR3 reads CASSSHRGNYGYTF. CDR3 DNA sequence: TGTGCCAGCAGCTCTCACCGGGGGAACTATGGCTACACCTTC. The whole variable domain, remainder taken from reference TRBV7-8 and TRBJ1-2, is GAGVSQSPRYKVAKRGQDVALRCDPISGHVSLFWYQQALGQGPEFLTYFQNEAQLDKSGLPSDRFFAERPEGSVSTLKIQRTQQEDSAVYLCASSSHRGNYGYTFGSGTRLTVV.

The chain couples TRBV3-1 (or the pseudogene TRBV3-2) to TRBJ1-1, with a possible D match to TRBD1 (6 bases). V was clipped by 4 bases and J by 8 bases, with 11 bases between them. The germline V gene has CDR1 LGHDT and CDR2 YNNKEL (reference sequence). The CDR3 covers 12 residues. The CDR3 is CASSRGGQEAFF. The CDR3, as DNA: TGTGCCAGCAGCCGGGGGGGGCAGGAAGCTTTCTTT.

This chain uses TRBV7-2 with TRBJ1-1, with D unresolved. Germline CDR1 SGHTA, CDR2 FQGNSA. V dropped 6 bases and J dropped 2 bases, with 13 bases sitting between them. This CDR3 contains 14 residues. The CDR3 bases are TGTGCCAGCAGGCGGGGTTCGGATAACACTGAAGCTTTCTTT. This codes for CASRRGSDNTEAFF.

V usage is TRBV7-9 and J usage is TRBJ2-5, with unresolved D. Between the trimmed V and J ends, which lost 5 bases and 1 base, there was a span of 8 bases. The CDR3 is 13 residues long. The germline V gene has CDR1 SEHNR and CDR2 FQNEAQ (reference sequence). The CDR3 nucleotides read TGTGCCAGCAGCAAAGATAGCCAAGAGACCCAGTACTTC. Its protein is CASSKDSQETQYF.

This sequence joins TRBV5-1 and TRBJ1-4; 7 nucleotides align to TRBD1. The ends lost 3 bases at V and 0 bases at J; junction bases unmatched: 5. The length of the CDR3 is 16 residues. Germline CDR1 and CDR2: SGHRS and YFSETQ. DNA of the CDR3: TGCGCCAGCAGCTCGCACAGGGGATCAACTAATGAAAAACTGTTTTTT. Translation: CASSSHRGSTNEKLFF.

The genes are TRBV7-6 and TRBJ2-7, with D possibly being TRBD2 (6 bases). Trimming removed 2 bases at V and 6 bases at J, with 23 bases between. The CDR3 contains 17 residues. Germline CDR1 is SGHVS and CDR2 is FNYEAQ. CDR3 sequence reads: CASSLTPPGMSSAEQYF. The CDR3 nucleotides read TGTGCCAGCAGCTTAACCCCTCCTGGGATGTCTAGCGCCGAGCAGTACTTC.